These T cell receptor beta chains were read from a single sample in a study of blood T cell repertoires in COVID-19. Libraries were prepared by immunoSEQ multiplex PCR; TCRdb keeps only in-frame clonotypes and omits some of them. The sample lists around 140,000 clones; 82% were seen once. The sequencing input was peripheral blood. The origin of the receptors is a human donor with acute or convalescent COVID-19. The donor label of this sample is uncertain. CDR3s include the opening cysteine and the closing phenylalanine or tryptophan. Fields, in order: D gene, clone size, V gene, J gene, CDR3 protein, CDR3 DNA. D genes are given only for firm matches. Expanded clones get a size class; other rows say once, few or many, or leave the size out.

>.|.|TRBV3-1/TRBV3-2|TRBJ2-7
CASSQGTLGQYF
TGTGCCAGCAGCCAAGGGACACTCGGGCAGTACTTC
>.|.|TRBV4-1|TRBJ1-2
CASSHPQGSDGYTF
TGCGCCAGCAGCCATCCCCAGGGGAGTGATGGCTACACCTTC
>.|.|TRBV30|TRBJ1-5
CAWNRGGDNQPQHF
TGTGCCTGGAATCGCGGGGGGGACAATCAGCCCCAGCATTTT
>.|.|TRBV20-1|TRBJ2-7
CSASTQGGEQYF
TGCAGTGCTAGTACCCAGGGGGGCGAGCAGTACTTC
>TRBD1|.|TRBV5-8|TRBJ2-7
CASRVTGQGYEQYF
TGTGCCAGCAGAGTAACGGGACAGGGGTACGAGCAGTACTTC
>.|once|TRBV30|TRBJ1-3
CAWSVLGLGGGNTIYF
TGTGCCTGGAGTGTCTTGGGGCTTGGTGGTGGAAACACCATATATTTT
>TRBD1|.|TRBV6-2/TRBV6-3|TRBJ1-1
CASSSDRGRTEAFF
TGTGCCAGCAGTTCGGACAGGGGGCGGACTGAAGCTTTCTTT
>.|.|TRBV7-2|TRBJ1-6
CASSPRQASSYNSPLHF
TGTGCCAGCAGCCCCCGACAGGCCAGCTCCTATAATTCACCCCTCCACTTT
>TRBD1|.|TRBV7-7|TRBJ1-1
CASRRDRVTEAFF
TGTGCCAGCCGCCGGGACAGGGTCACTGAAGCTTTCTTT
>TRBD1|.|TRBV28|TRBJ1-1
CASSLLGTGVGAFF
TGTGCCAGCAGTTTATTGGGGACAGGGGTAGGAGCTTTCTTT
>.|.|TRBV27|TRBJ2-3
CASSWAGNEDTQYF
TGTGCCAGCAGTTGGGCAGGGAATGAAGATACGCAGTATTTT
>.|.|TRBV30|TRBJ1-2
CAWRSDYGYTF
TGTGCCTGGAGGTCTGACTATGGCTACACCTTC
>.|few|TRBV30|TRBJ1-2
CAWKAGGILNYGYTF
TGTGCCTGGAAGGCGGGTGGAATACTAAACTATGGCTACACCTTC
>TRBD1|few|TRBV5-1|TRBJ2-1
CASSSGTGDNEQFF
TGCGCCAGCAGCTCCGGGACAGGGGACAATGAGCAGTTCTTC
>.|.|TRBV4-1|TRBJ1-5
CASSLEGGRGNQPQHF
TGCGCCAGCAGCCTCGAAGGGGGGAGGGGGAATCAGCCCCAGCATTTT